Shown below are 26 T cell receptor beta chains from a single sample sequenced in a study of cytomegalovirus exposure and HLA in healthy donors. Use of 60 Vbeta and 13 Jbeta primers characterized the PCR. The data were produced by immunoSEQ multiplex PCR, yet TCRdb's version contains in-frame clones alone and is incomplete. The sample has under 200,000 clones, 83% seen once. The sequenced sample was PBMCs. These receptors were obtained from a man aged 35-49 years in good health and CMV-seropositive.

The V call is TRBV6-5, the J call TRBJ1-2, with D possibly being TRBD1 (5 bases). Trimming took off 6 bases at V and 4 bases at J, with 9 bases between the two ends. There are 12 residues in the CDR3. The germline V gene has CDR1 MNHEY and CDR2 SVGAGI. The CDR3 loop reads CASSPDSYGYTF. The CDR3, as DNA: TGTGCCAGCAGCCCCGACAGCTATGGCTACACCTTC.

The V and J genes are TRBV29-1 and TRBJ1-2; D is unclear. Germline CDR1 SQVTM, CDR2 ANQGSEA. The length of the CDR3 is 12 residues. Between the trimmed V and J ends, which lost 4 bases and 8 bases, there was a span of 14 bases. The CDR3 nucleotides read TGCAGCGTTGGGGCCTCGGGAGCGGGCTACACCTTC. Translated: CSVGASGAGYTF.

This rearrangement joins TRBV4-3 to TRBJ2-3; tentative D call: TRBD2 (7 bases). CDR1 is LGHNA, CDR2 YSLEER, per germline. The CDR3 totals 15 residues. Trimming shortened V by 1 base and J by 5 bases, and 13 bases separated the two germline ends. As DNA, the CDR3 is TGCGCCAGCAGCCAAGCTAGTAGGGGGGGAGATACGCAGTATTTT. Translation gives CASSQASRGGDTQYF.

This clone has only one observation. The V and J genes are TRBV5-1 and TRBJ2-5; a possible D gene is TRBD2 (6 bases). This CDR3 is built from 16 residues. The germline V gene has CDR1 SGHRS and CDR2 YFSETQ. With 4 bases removed from V and 0 bases from J, the gap between germline ends came to 16 bases. CDR3 sequence reads: CASSLGTWMYQETQYF. CDR3 nucleotides: TGCGCCAGCAGCCTTGGGACTTGGATGTACCAAGAGACCCAGTACTTC.

The rearrangement links TRBV25-1 to TRBJ2-5; D gene uncertain. With the DNA end fitting TRBJ2-7 better, the J assignment may be wrong. Germline V gives CDR1 MGHDK, CDR2 SYGVNS. CDR3 length equals 14 residues. The CDR3 sequence is CASSGPTRAYEQYF. CDR3 DNA sequence: TGTGCCAGCAGTGGCCCTACTCGTGCCTACGAGCAGTACTTC.

The V and J genes are TRBV15 and TRBJ2-3; TRBD2 might be the D (6 bases). The CDR3 covers 19 residues. CDR1 is LNHNV, CDR2 YYDKDF, per germline (reference sequence). Trimming removed 0 bases at V and 3 bases at J, with 22 bases between. The CDR3 region is CATSRDTSWGELKTDTQYF. Here the CDR3 DNA reads TGTGCCACCAGCAGAGATACTAGCTGGGGGGAGCTTAAAACAGATACGCAGTATTTT.

The chain employs TRBV7-8 and TRBJ1-6, with 7 bases aligning to TRBD1. Germline V lookup: CDR1 SGHVS, CDR2 FQNEAQ. The CDR3 totals 15 residues. With V trimmed by 6 bases and J by 5 bases, 7 bases remained unmatched. CDR3 residues: CASSIGTANNSPLHF. DNA of the CDR3: TGTGCCAGCAGTATCGGGACAGCAAATAATTCACCCCTCCACTTT.

The chain employs TRBV6-5 and TRBJ1-2; TRBD1 aligns across 12 bases. The CDR3 runs 15 residues. CDR1 is MNHEY and CDR2 is SVGAGI in the germline V gene. V was clipped by 6 bases and J by 8 bases; unmatched bases: 10. CDR3: CASRDRDRGQEGYTF. The CDR3, as DNA: TGTGCCAGCAGGGACCGGGACAGGGGGCAGGAAGGCTACACCTTC.

The chain couples TRBV27 to TRBJ1-5; unclear D gene. Germline CDR1 is MNHEY and CDR2 is SMNVEV (reference sequence). Trimming removed 3 bases from V and 4 bases from J, with 7 bases in between. The CDR3 covers 13 residues. The DNA of the CDR3 is TGTGCCAGCAGTTTCCGGGGAAATCAGCCCCAGCATTTT. Translated: CASSFRGNQPQHF.

The chain employs TRBV5-5 and TRBJ2-7; no reliable D call. V shed 1 base and J shed 2 bases, with 10 bases lying between them. The CDR3 spans 14 residues. Germline loops: CDR1 SGHKS, CDR2 YYEKEE (reference sequence). CDR3 in DNA: TGTGCCAGCAGCTTGCAGTGGCGGACCTACGAGCAGTACTTC. It translates to CASSLQWRTYEQYF.

This sequence joins TRBV28 and TRBJ2-7, with 8 bases fitting TRBD1. Germline V gene sequence: CDR1 MDHEN, CDR2 SYDVKM. The CDR3 runs 13 residues. CDR3 DNA: TGTGCAATAGGCGGGACAGGAGCCTACGAGCAGTACTTC. Protein: CAIGGTGAYEQYF.

The chain combines TRBV5-1 with TRBJ2-7; 9 positions match TRBD2. V lost 3 bases, J lost 1 base, and 2 bases stayed unmatched. This CDR3 spans 14 amino acids. The germline gives CDR1 SGHRS, CDR2 YFSETQ. In DNA, the CDR3 is TGCGCCAGCAGCTCGACTAGCGGATCCTACGAGCAGTACTTC. It encodes CASSSTSGSYEQYF.

V gene TRBV2 combines with J gene TRBJ1-2; 7 nucleotides line up with TRBD1. The germline V gene encodes CDR1 SNHLY and CDR2 FYNNEI. The CDR3 loop spans 14 amino acids. Trimming at V came to 4 bases and at J to 2 bases, leaving 4 bases not matched to a gene. CDR3 region: CASSAGRGNYGYTF. The CDR3 region has the DNA TGTGCCAGCAGTGCGGGCAGGGGGAACTATGGCTACACCTTC.

This clone was picked up a small number of times. This chain links TRBV19 with TRBJ1-5, with D uncertain. Germline CDR1 LNHDA, CDR2 SQIVND (reference sequence). V was shortened by 1 base and J by 0 bases, with 13 bases between the two germline ends. The CDR3 covers 17 residues. The CDR3 is CASSIGPSGSSNQPQHF. As DNA, the CDR3 is TGTGCCAGTAGTATAGGTCCCAGCGGTTCTAGCAATCAGCCCCAGCATTTT.

V gene TRBV18 combines with J gene TRBJ1-2; D is unclear. The ends were cut back, 5 bases at V and 3 bases at J, with 16 bases in the middle. Germline V CDR1 and CDR2: KGHSH, LQKENI. CDR3 length: 15 residues. This CDR3 reads CASSASLSGDYGYTF. The CDR3 DNA is TGTGCCAGCTCAGCTTCACTATCCGGAGACTATGGCTACACCTTC.

The chain combines TRBV9 with TRBJ2-5; perhaps TRBD2 as D (6 bases). Germline CDR1 SGDLS, CDR2 YYNGEE. This CDR3 has 14 amino acids. V lost 4 bases, J lost 3 bases, and 13 bases lay in between. The CDR3 here is CASSFGGGEETQYF. Written as DNA, the CDR3 is TGTGCCAGCAGCTTCGGCGGAGGGGAAGAGACCCAGTACTTC.

This clone was counted a single time. This chain links TRBV28 with TRBJ1-6, with TRBD1 as a possible D gene (6 bases). Germline V gives CDR1 MDHEN, CDR2 SYDVKM. CDR3 size: 14 residues. V lost 10 bases and J lost 10, with 20 bases in between. CDR3 region: CATRPGGRKSPLHF. CDR3 nucleotide sequence: TGTGCCACCCGGCCGGGGGGGCGCAAATCACCCCTCCACTTT.

This sequence joins TRBV28 and TRBJ2-7; D is perhaps TRBD2 (5 bases). Germline CDR1 and CDR2: MDHEN and SYDVKM. CDR3 length: 16 amino acids. With 1 base removed from V and 4 bases from J, the gap between germline ends came to 17 bases. CDR3 region: CASSLFSRGVGYEQYF. In DNA, the CDR3 is TGTGCCAGCAGTTTATTCAGCCGGGGTGTGGGTTACGAGCAGTACTTC.

In its sample, this clone was seen once. This CDR3 is CASRLAGAPTSEPYEQYF. The CDR3 region has the DNA TGTGCAAGTCGCTTAGCGGGGGCCCCTACTAGCGAACCCTACGAGCAGTACTTC. The chain has TRBV12-2 and TRBJ2-7; whether TRBD2, the table's D call, matches the DNA was not checked. TRBV12-2 is classified as a pseudogene. The CDR3 is 18 amino acids.

CDR3 sequence (DNA): TGTGCCACCCGCATGGTAGCGGGATCCGGGACAGATACGCAGTATTTT. Protein sequence: CATRMVAGSGTDTQYF. The chain couples TRBV2 to TRBJ2-3; 8 bases agree with TRBD2. This CDR3 is built from 16 residues. V lost 10 bases, J lost 3 bases, and 15 bases stayed unmatched. Germline lookup yields CDR1 SNHLY and CDR2 FYNNEI. The full variable domain, its missing parts supplied by reference TRBV2 and TRBJ2-3, is EPEVTQTPSHQVTQMGQEVILRCVPISNHLYFYWYRQILGQKVEFLVSFYNNEISEKSEIFDDQFSVERPDGSNFTLKIRSTKLEDSAMYFCATRMVAGSGTDTQYFGPGTRLTVL.

CDR3 amino acids: CASSFGAGVIEQYF. Written as DNA, the CDR3 is TGCGCCAGCAGCTTTGGTGCGGGGGTTATCGAGCAGTACTTC. The chain uses TRBV5-1 and TRBJ2-7; 7 bases map to TRBD2. J was trimmed by 6 bases and V by 2 bases; bases with no gene match: 8. The CDR3 has 14 residues. Germline V gives CDR1 SGHRS, CDR2 YFSETQ.

The rearrangement uses TRBV21-1 and TRBJ2-7; the D segment call TRBD2 is taken from the table without a DNA check. TRBV21-1 is flagged as a pseudogene. The CDR3 totals 16 residues. CDR3 nucleotides: TGTGCCAGCAGCATCCGGGCTAGCGGCAACCCCTACGAGCAGTACTTC. The encoded protein is CASSIRASGNPYEQYF.

The chain joins TRBV28 to TRBJ2-1; TRBD1 matches 8 bases. The V segment lost 4 bases and the J segment 2 bases; nucleotides outside the gene matches: 10. This CDR3 comprises 17 residues. CDR1 is MDHEN, CDR2 SYDVKM, per germline. CDR3 protein: CASSSSSGRGPYNEQFF. The CDR3 coding sequence is TGTGCCAGCAGTTCCTCTTCGGGCAGGGGGCCCTACAATGAGCAGTTCTTC.

This clone was observed once. The V and J genes are TRBV4-2 and TRBJ1-1, with D maybe TRBD1 (6 bases). Trimming left V 0 bases short and J 5 bases short, with 10 bases between. Germline CDR1 LGHNA, CDR2 YNFKEQ. The CDR3 runs to 14 residues. The CDR3 bases are TGTGCCAGCAGCCAAGAACTAGGGGGAACTGAAGCTTTCTTT. Protein sequence: CASSQELGGTEAFF.

This rearrangement joins TRBV28 to TRBJ2-1, with 7 nucleotides matching TRBD2. Trimming at V came to 7 bases and at J to 3 bases, leaving 15 bases not matched to a gene. CDR3 size: 17 residues. The germline V gene encodes CDR1 MDHEN and CDR2 SYDVKM. CDR3 nucleotides: TGTGCCAGCACCACCCCTGAAGCGGGGCTGTTCTACAATGAGCAGTTCTTC. Its translation is CASTTPEAGLFYNEQFF.

J is TRBJ2-3 and V is TRBV5-1; 10 positions match TRBD2. The J segment lost 4 bases and the V segment lost 4 bases, leaving 9 bases of the junction unmatched. CDR3 length: 16 amino acids. Germline-derived CDR1 and CDR2 are SGHRS and YFSETQ. The CDR3 spells CASSPPLAGVADTQYF. CDR3 DNA: TGCGCCAGCAGCCCCCCCCTAGCGGGAGTTGCAGATACGCAGTATTTT.